This T cell receptor beta chain came from a study of blood T cell repertoires in COVID-19. The CDR3 extends over 15 amino acids. CDR1 MNHEY and CDR2 SVGAGI come from the germline V gene. V lost 2 bases and J lost 7, with 12 bases in between. Produced via immunoSEQ multiplex PCR; TCRdb's table is partial and in-frame only. Of over 70,000 clones listed, around 85% are singletons. The TCR originated in an elderly man with acute or convalescent COVID-19. V and J are TRBV6-5 and TRBJ1-6; D gene unclear. Sequenced material: peripheral blood. The CDR3 sequence is CASSYEVLENSPLHF. CDR3 nucleotide sequence: TGTGCCAGCAGTTACGAAGTACTAGAGAATTCACCCCTCCACTTT.